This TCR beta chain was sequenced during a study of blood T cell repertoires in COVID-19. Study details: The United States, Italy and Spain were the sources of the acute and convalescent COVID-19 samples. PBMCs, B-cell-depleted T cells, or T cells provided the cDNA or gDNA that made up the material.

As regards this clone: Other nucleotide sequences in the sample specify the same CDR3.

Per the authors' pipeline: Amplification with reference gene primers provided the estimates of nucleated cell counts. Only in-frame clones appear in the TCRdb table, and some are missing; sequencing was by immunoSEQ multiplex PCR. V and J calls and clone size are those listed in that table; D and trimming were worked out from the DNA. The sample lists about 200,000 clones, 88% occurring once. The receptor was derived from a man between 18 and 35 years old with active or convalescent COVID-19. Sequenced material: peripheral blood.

For the CDR3, the DNA is TGTGCCAGCAGCTCGTTGAGGGGGGGTGTGGCCAAAAACATTCAGTACTTC. It codes for CASSSLRGGVAKNIQYF. The chain uses TRBV3-1 (or the pseudogene TRBV3-2) and TRBJ2-4; perhaps TRBD2 as D (7 bases). V was pared by 5 bases and J by 1 base, with 18 bases between. The CDR3 is made up of 17 amino acids. Germline CDR1 reads LGHDT; CDR2 reads YNNKEL (reference sequence).